The 2 T cell receptor beta chains reported below all come from one sample, sequenced in a study of blood T cell repertoires in COVID-19. The method was immunoSEQ multiplex PCR; TCRdb's version includes in-frame clones alone and lacks a portion of them. The sample has about 200,000 clones, under 80% seen once; the top ten hold less than 15%. The material sequenced was peripheral blood. These receptors all stem from a man in his fifties who had recovered from COVID-19.

The V gene is TRBV4-3, the J gene TRBJ1-1; D is unresolved. Trimming left V 1 base short and J 4 bases short, with 10 bases between. The CDR3 consists of 14 residues. Germline CDR1 LGHNA, CDR2 YSLEER. CDR3 sequence reads: CASSQVTVSTEAFF. In nucleotides, the CDR3 is TGCGCCAGCAGCCAAGTAACAGTAAGCACTGAAGCTTTCTTT.

This clone was observed at least ten times. The rearrangement links TRBV19 to TRBJ1-2; the D is unclear. Trimming took off 4 bases at V and 4 bases at J, with 13 bases between the two ends. The CDR3 has 14 amino acids. CDR1 and CDR2 from the germline V gene are LNHDA and SQIVND (reference sequence). CDR3 coding DNA: TGTGCCAGTAGTACTCCCCGGTTACTCTATGGCTACACCTTC. The encoded protein is CASSTPRLLYGYTF.